This T cell receptor (beta chain) was sequenced in a study of T cells after yellow fever vaccination (dated by TCRdb to about 2019). Turning to the overall study: The SMART-Seq v4 Ultra Low Input RNA kit was used to prepare libraries from fractions with low cell numbers. To follow T-cell clones before and after both primary and booster YFV17D yellow fever vaccination, bulk TCR alpha and beta repertoires underwent longitudinal sequencing. Two healthy male donors made up the cohort, one aged 18 to 30 years and the other aged 30 to 40 years. Blood was drawn at multiple timepoints before and after primary and secondary immunization, with bulk PBMC replicates and cell subsets isolated.

TCR cDNA was synthesized by 5'RACE template switching, which introduced a universal primer site and unique molecular identifiers. Priming of cDNA synthesis was performed from both the TCR alpha and TCR beta constant segments. Libraries were amplified in two PCR steps, with sample barcodes and sequencing adapters added in the second step. Sequencing of libraries was performed on Illumina HiSeq 2500 (2x100 bp) or NovaSeq (2x150 bp). On the authors' methods: Reads were demultiplexed and collapsed into UMI consensus sequences with MIGEC, and V(D)J alignment was performed with MiXCR. Vaccine-responding clonotypes were defined with edgeR using replicate PBMC samples, requiring FDR below 0.01 and a log2 fold change above 5 up to day 15. Each bulk clonotype received a CD4 or CD8 identity based on whether the sequenced CD4 or CD8 repertoire contained that clonotype at higher abundance. TCRdb reprocessed the public reads (quality trimming at Q25 with fastp, clone calling with MiXCR) and kept in-frame beta chains. Identical CDR3 proteins give one entry, which carries the most common genes and DNA. Clone size and V and J calls follow TCRdb, not the original study. Within this sample are about 240,000 distinct CDR3 sequences, with less than 9% of them counted one time only. 0.85% of the sample belongs to the ten largest clones.

Paper-wide results and their limitations: Most clones expanded after primary vaccination (approximately 95% of CD4 and 80% to 90% of CD8) were re-detected after the booster, suggesting that broad memory maintenance occurred. A small share of clonotypes was detected in both CD4 and CD8 compartments, with the overlap likely arising from convergent recombination. FACS-sorted repertoires could contain abundant contaminating clonotypes from the bulk population, so computational filtering was required. Compared with the primary T-cell response, the secondary T-cell response was faster but weaker, reaching its peak on day 5 rather than on day 15. The study included only a couple of donors, which limits how far the findings can be generalized.

The sample's treatment or condition, from its label and the paper: live attenuated yellow fever vaccine strain. A standard Ficoll-Paque protocol was used to isolate PBMCs from peripheral blood. Dynabeads CD4 and CD8 positive selection kits were used to isolate CD4 and CD8 T-cell fractions. TriZol was used to extract RNA from bulk PBMCs, CD4 and CD8 fractions, and dextramer-positive and dextramer-negative fractions. In its sample, this clonotype was seen a few times. The specificity of this receptor is unknown. There are no base qualities to consult, and no much larger clone falls within one base. V lost 7 bases and J lost 2 bases; the stretch between them is 5 bases long. The CDR1 and CDR2 encoded by the germline V gene are SNHLY and FYNNEI. The CDR3 covers 11 residues, taking in both the cysteine and the phenylalanine. Only CDR3 DNA is held: 33 bases, read in frame from base 1.

The chain is encoded by TRBV2 joined to TRBJ2-5; too little of a D gene remains to name it. The sequencing used CD4+ T cells sorted from PBMCs, collected 15 days after the yellow fever booster vaccination. This clonotype originated in a man aged 25 to 40 who received the YFV17D yellow fever vaccine. Read as DNA, the sequence is TGTGCCAGCACCTCTCAAGAGACCCAGTACTTC. Translated, this is CASTSQETQYF.